This T cell receptor (beta chain) was captured by sequencing in a study of cytomegalovirus exposure and HLA in healthy donors. This PCR relied on a set of 60 Vbeta primers and 13 Jbeta primers. The assay was immunoSEQ multiplex PCR, and TCRdb's table has in-frame clones only and misses some. Of approximately 120,000 clones listed, approximately 71% are singletons. Germline assignment: CDR1 SQVTM and CDR2 ANQGSEA. The ends were cut back, 2 bases at V and 10 bases at J, with 5 bases in the middle. The CDR3 sequence is 10 residues long. The receptor comes from a middle-aged man in good health and CMV-seronegative. The chain employs TRBV29-1 and TRBJ1-4; D call uncertain. Sequences were obtained from PBMCs. The CDR3 loop is CSVERGKLFF. In DNA, the CDR3 is TGCAGCGTTGAACGCGGAAAACTGTTTTTT. The whole variable domain, remainder taken from reference TRBV29-1 and TRBJ1-4, is SAVISQKPSRDICQRGTSLTIQCQVDSQVTMMFWYRQQPGQSLTLIATANQGSEATYESGFVIDKFPISRPNLTFSTLTVSNMSPEDSSIYLCSVERGKLFFGSGTQLSVL.